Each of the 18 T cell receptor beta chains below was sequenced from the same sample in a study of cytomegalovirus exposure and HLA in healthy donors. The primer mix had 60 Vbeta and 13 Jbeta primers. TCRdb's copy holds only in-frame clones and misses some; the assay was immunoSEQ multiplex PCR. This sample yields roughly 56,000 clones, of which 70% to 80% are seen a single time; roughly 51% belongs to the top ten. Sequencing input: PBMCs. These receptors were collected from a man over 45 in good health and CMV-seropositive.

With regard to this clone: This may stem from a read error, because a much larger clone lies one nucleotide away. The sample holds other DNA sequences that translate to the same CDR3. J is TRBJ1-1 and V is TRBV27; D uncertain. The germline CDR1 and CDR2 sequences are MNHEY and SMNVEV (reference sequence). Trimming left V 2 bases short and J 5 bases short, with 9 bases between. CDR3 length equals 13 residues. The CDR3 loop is CASSLGGITEAFF. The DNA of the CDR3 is TGTGCCAGCAGTTTAGGCGGTATAACTGAAGCTTTCTTT.

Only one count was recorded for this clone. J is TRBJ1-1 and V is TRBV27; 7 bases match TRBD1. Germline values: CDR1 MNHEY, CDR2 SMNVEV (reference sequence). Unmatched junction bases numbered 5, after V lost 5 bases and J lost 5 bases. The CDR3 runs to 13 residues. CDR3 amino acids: CASSIYRGTEAFF. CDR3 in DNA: TGTGCCAGCAGTATATACAGGGGAACTGAAGCTTTCTTT.

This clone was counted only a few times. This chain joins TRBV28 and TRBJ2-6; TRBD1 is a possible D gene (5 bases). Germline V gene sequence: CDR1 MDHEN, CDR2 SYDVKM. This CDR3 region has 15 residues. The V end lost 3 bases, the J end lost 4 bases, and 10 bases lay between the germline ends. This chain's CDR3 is CASSFSGSGANVLTF. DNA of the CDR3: TGTGCCAGCAGTTTTTCAGGGTCCGGGGCCAACGTCCTGACTTTC.

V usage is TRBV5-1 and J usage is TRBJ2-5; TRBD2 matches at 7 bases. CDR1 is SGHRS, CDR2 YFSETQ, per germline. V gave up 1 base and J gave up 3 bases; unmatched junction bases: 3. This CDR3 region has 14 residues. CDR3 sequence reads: CASSLRREEETQYF. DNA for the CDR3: TGCGCCAGCAGCTTGCGACGGGAGGAAGAGACCCAGTACTTC. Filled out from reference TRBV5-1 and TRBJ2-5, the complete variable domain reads KAGVTQTPRYLIKTRGQQVTLSCSPISGHRSVSWYQQTPGQGLQFLFEYFSETQRNKGNFPGRFSGRQFSNSRSEMNVSTLELGDSALYLCASSLRREEETQYFGPGTRLLVL.

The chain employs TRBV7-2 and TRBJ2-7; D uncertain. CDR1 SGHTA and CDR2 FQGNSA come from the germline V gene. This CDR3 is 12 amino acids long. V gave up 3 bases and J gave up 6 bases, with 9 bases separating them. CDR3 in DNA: TGTGCCAGCAGCTTGATGAGAGGCGAGCAGTACTTC. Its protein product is CASSLMRGEQYF.

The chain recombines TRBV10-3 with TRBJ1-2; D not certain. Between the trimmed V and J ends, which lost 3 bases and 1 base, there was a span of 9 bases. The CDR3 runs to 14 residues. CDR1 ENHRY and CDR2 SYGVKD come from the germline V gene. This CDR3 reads CAISDLPNNYGYTF. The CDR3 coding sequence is TGTGCCATCAGTGATCTTCCTAATAACTATGGCTACACCTTC.

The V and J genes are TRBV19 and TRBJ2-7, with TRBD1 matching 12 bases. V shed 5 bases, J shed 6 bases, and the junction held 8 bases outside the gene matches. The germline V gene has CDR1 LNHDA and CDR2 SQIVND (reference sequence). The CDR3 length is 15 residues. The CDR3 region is CASSPRGQGAREQYF. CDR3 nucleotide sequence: TGTGCCAGTAGTCCCCGGGGACAGGGGGCTCGCGAGCAGTACTTC.

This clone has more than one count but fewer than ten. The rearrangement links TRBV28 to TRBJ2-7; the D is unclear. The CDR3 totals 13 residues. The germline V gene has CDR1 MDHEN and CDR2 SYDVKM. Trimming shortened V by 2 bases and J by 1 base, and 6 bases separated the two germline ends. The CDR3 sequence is CASSLIQSYEQYF. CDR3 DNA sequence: TGTGCCAGCAGTTTAATCCAGTCCTACGAGCAGTACTTC.

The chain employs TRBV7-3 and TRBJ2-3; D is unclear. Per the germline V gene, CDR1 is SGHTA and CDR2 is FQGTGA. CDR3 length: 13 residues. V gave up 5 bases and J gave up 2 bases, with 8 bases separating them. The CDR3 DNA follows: TGTGCCAGCAGCCCCGGGTCCACAGATACGCAGTATTTT. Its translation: CASSPGSTDTQYF.

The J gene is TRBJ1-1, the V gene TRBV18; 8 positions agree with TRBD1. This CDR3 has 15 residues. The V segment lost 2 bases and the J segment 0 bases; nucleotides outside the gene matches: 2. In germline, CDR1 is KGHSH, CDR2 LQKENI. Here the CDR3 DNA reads TGTGCCAGCTCACCAGCGGACAGGGTGAACACTGAAGCTTTCTTT. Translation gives CASSPADRVNTEAFF.

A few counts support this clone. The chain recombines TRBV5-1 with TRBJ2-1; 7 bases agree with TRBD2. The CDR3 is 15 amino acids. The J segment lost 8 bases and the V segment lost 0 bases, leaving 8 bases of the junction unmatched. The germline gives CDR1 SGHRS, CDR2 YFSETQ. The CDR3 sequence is CASSLGWEGLDEQFF. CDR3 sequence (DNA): TGCGCCAGCAGCTTGGGGTGGGAGGGCCTCGATGAGCAGTTCTTC.

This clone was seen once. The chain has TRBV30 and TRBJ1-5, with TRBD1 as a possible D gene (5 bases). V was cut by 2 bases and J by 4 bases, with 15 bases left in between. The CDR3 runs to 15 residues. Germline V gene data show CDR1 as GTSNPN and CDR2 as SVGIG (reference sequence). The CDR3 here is CAWSQTGSLNQPQHF. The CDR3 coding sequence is TGTGCCTGGAGTCAAACAGGATCCCTAAATCAGCCCCAGCATTTT.

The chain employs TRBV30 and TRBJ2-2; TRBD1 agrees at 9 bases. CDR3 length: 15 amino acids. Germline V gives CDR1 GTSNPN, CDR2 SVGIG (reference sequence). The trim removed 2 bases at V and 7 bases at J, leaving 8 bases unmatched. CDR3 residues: CAWSSADRGDGELFF. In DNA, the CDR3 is TGTGCCTGGAGTAGCGCGGACAGGGGTGACGGGGAGCTGTTTTTT.

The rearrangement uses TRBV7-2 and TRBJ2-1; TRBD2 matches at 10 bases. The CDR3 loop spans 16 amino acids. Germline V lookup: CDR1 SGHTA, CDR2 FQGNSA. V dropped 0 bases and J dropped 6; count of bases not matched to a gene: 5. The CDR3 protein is CASSLAAASGSNEQFF. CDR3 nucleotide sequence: TGTGCCAGCAGCTTAGCGGCTGCTAGCGGGAGCAATGAGCAGTTCTTC.

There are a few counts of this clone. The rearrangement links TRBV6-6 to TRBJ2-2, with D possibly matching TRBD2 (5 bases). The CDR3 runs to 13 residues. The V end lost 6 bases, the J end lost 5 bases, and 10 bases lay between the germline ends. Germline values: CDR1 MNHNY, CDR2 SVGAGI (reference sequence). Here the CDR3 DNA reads TGTGCCAGCAGGCCCGGACTTACCGGGGAGCTGTTTTTT. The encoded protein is CASRPGLTGELFF.

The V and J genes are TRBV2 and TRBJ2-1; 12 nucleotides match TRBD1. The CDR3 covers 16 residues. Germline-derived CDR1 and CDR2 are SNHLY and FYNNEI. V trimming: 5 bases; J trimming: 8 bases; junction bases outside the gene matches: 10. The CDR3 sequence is CASSTGTGGFLYEQFF. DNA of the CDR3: TGTGCCAGCAGTACGGGGACAGGGGGCTTTCTATATGAGCAGTTCTTC.

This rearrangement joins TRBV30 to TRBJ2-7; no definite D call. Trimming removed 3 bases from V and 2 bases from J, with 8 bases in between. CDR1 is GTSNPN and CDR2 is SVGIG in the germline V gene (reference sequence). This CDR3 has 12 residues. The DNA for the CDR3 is TGTGCCTGGAGCCAGGTAACCTACGAGCAGTACTTC. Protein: CAWSQVTYEQYF.

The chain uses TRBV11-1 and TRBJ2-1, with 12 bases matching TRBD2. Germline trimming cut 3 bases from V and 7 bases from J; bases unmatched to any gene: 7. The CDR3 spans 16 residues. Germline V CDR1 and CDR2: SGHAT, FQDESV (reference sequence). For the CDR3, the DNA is TGTGCCAGCAGCTTCCGGACTAGCGGGATCAATAATGAGCAGTTCTTC. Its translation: CASSFRTSGINNEQFF.